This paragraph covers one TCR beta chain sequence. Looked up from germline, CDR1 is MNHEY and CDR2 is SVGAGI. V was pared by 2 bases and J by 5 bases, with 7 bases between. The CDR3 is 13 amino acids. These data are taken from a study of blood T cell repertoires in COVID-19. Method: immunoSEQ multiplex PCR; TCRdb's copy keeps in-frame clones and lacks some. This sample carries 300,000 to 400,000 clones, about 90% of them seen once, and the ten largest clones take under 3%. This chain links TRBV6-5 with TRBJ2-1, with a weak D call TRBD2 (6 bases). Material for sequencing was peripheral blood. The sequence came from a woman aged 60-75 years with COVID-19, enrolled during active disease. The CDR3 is CASSYAGNNEQFF. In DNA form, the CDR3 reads TGTGCCAGCAGTTACGCGGGGAACAATGAGCAGTTCTTC.